This T cell receptor beta chain originates from a study of Ad26.COV2.S vaccination and SARS-CoV-2 variants (dated by TCRdb to 2020 to 2022). About the full investigation: Vaccine-arm donors came from COV1001, a multicentre, randomized, double-blind, placebo-controlled phase I-IIa trial of Ad26.COV2.S in healthy adults. Investigators did not know the trial group allocation while performing experiments and assessing outcomes. Sequencing of the TCRbeta repertoire served to evaluate the specificity and breadth of SARS-CoV-2-reactive T cell receptors following Ad26.COV2.S vaccination. Trial participants were randomized into five groups of five, in which low-dose or high-dose Ad26.COV2.S was given once or twice, or placebo was given on both occasions. Ad26.COV2.S was administered intramuscularly at a dose of 5x10^10 or 1x10^11 viral particles, either as one shot or as two shots given 56 days apart. The TCR-sequenced set comprised approximately 32 samples: about 19 Ad26.COV2.S vaccine recipients, 5 placebo recipients and 8 SARS-CoV-2 convalescent individuals.

The treatment or condition label of this sample denotes: 19 received Ad26.COV2.S at low or high dose, single or two shots; roughly 5 received placebo; per-sample allocation not given. Repertoires of vaccine and placebo recipients were sequenced from samples collected on day 63 after the first injection. Between 29 July and 7 August 2020, Cohort 1b enrolled about 27 adults aged 18-55 years at one site in Boston, USA. As a vaccine, Ad26.COV2.S was a replication-incompetent adenovirus type 26 vector that expressed a prefusion-stabilized SARS-CoV-2 spike protein derived from the original Wuhan strain. The CDR1 and CDR2 encoded by the germline V gene are MGHRA and YSYEKL. The CDR3 holds 17 amino acids from the cysteine to the phenylalanine. The DNA shown is the 51-base CDR3, in frame from base 1. Trimming takes 4 bases off V and 0 bases off J; junction bases not matched to a gene: 7. The immunoSEQ Assay was the method used to sequence TCRbeta CDR3 regions. After extraction, genomic DNA underwent amplification by bias-controlled multiplex PCR, followed by high-throughput sequencing. The study's own analysis went as follows. To quantify the absolute abundance of every unique TCRbeta CDR3 region, sequences were collapsed and filtered. Usable DNA was measured by amplifying reference genes present in all nucleated cells, and TCRbeta template counts were normalized to that usable DNA to estimate T cell fraction. Repertoire TCRs were annotated as SARS-CoV-2-specific by exact matching of V gene, CDR3 amino acid sequence and J gene to a known reactive TCR set. MIRA supplied the reference SARS-CoV-2 TCR set, which was filtered for enrichment in COVID-19-positive ImmuneCODE repertoires so that public or cross-reactive TCRs were removed. Using the MIRA antigens, annotated TCRs were further analysed by specific ORF or by position within an ORF. Breadth was defined as annotated unique rearrangements over total unique productive rearrangements; depth was the summed frequency of those rearrangements. Two-sided Wilcoxon rank-sum tests were applied when comparing TCR breadth between groups. Entries here come from immuneACCESS through TCRdb and include only in-frame sequences with V and J called. Some clones fail to appear in such tables; in the studies checked, an unresolved V gene covers under half of the shortfall, and the cause of the remainder is unknown. V and J calls and clone size are copied from that table; D and trimming were computed from the DNA. The sample contains roughly 320,000 clones, roughly 84% of them found a single time. In total, the top ten clones hold approximately 3.6% of the sample.

As for this clone: Its cognate antigen has yet to be identified. No base quality values were provided; no much bigger clone lies one nucleotide off.

Overall study results and their limits: Substantial breadth of spike-specific CD8+ and CD4+ T cell responses was reported after vaccination. Compared with placebo recipients, Ad26.COV2.S recipients showed higher spike-specific TCR breadth (P = 0.0014). The study was not powered for comparison of responses between vaccine doses or regimens. The authors noted that the TCR breadth and depth analyses may have underestimated total T cell responses. Vaccine and placebo recipients had comparable non-spike TCR breadth, which fits with the vaccine containing only spike.

The sequence was collected from a person aged 18-65 years who received the Ad26.COV2.S COVID-19 vaccine or a placebo. The input for sequencing was peripheral blood, taken in a trial of Ad26.COV2.S vaccine versus placebo. The V and J genes are TRBV4-1 and TRBJ2-2, with 8 central nucleotides matching TRBD1. The DNA is TGCGCCAGCAGCCCCCGGACAGGGCTCACGAACACCGGGGAGCTGTTTTTT. This sequence encodes CASSPRTGLTNTGELFF.